Listed below are T cell receptor beta chains from one sample, sequenced in a study of CD8+ T cells in alopecia areata. Assay used: immunoSEQ multiplex PCR; TCRdb lists only in-frame clones, some missing. This sample yields roughly 99,000 clones, of which 80% to 85% are seen a single time; around a quarter belongs to the top ten. This specimen consisted of CD8+ T cells sorted from blood, obtained at week 24, from a patient treated with tofacitinib. The source of these receptors is a human donor with alopecia areata. Each CDR3 is given with its conserved first and last residue. Each record gives: V gene, clone size, D gene, J gene, CDR3 protein, CDR3 DNA. D genes are given only for firm matches. The listing skips clone size in some rows; elsewhere it reads once, few, many or a size class.

TRBV30	NA	TRBD2	TRBJ2-4	CAWSVLLAGGLAKNIQYF	TGTGCCTGGAGTGTACTACTAGCGGGGGGACTAGCCAAAAACATTCAGTACTTC
TRBV27	few	NA	TRBJ1-1	CASRPGTLALNTEAFF	TGTGCCAGCAGGCCCGGGACTCTCGCATTGAACACTGAAGCTTTCTTT
TRBV7-9	NA	TRBD1	TRBJ2-1	CASSHGQGADNEQFF	TGTGCCAGCAGCCATGGACAGGGGGCGGACAATGAGCAGTTCTTC
TRBV7-3	NA	NA	TRBJ2-3	CASSLTTTSTDTQYF	TGTGCCAGCAGCTTAACTACGACTAGCACAGATACGCAGTATTTT
TRBV4-1	NA	TRBD2	TRBJ2-2	CASSLVGGEAGELFF	TGCGCCAGCAGCCTGGTCGGGGGGGAGGCCGGGGAGCTGTTTTTT
TRBV27	NA	NA	TRBJ2-2	CASSLGGRELFF	TGTGCCAGCAGTTTAGGAGGGCGGGAGCTGTTTTTT
TRBV27	NA	TRBD1	TRBJ1-1	CASSPPGGYGEAFF	TGTGCCAGCAGTCCGCCAGGGGGTTATGGTGAAGCTTTCTTT
TRBV4-2	NA	NA	TRBJ1-1	CASSQDVTGKAFF	TGTGCCAGCAGCCAAGATGTTACAGGAAAAGCTTTCTTT
TRBV5-1	NA	NA	TRBJ2-6	CASSLMDSLAGANVLTF	TGCGCCAGCAGCTTGATGGACAGTCTTGCGGGGGCCAACGTCCTGACTTTC
TRBV21-1	few	NA	TRBJ2-2	CASSRGTGGTGELFF	TGTGCCAGCAGCAGAGGGACGGGGGGGACCGGGGAGCTGTTTTTT
TRBV11-3	NA	NA	TRBJ2-1	CASSFRQGLTRSYNEQFF	TGTGCCAGCAGCTTCCGGCAGGGCCTGACTCGATCCTACAATGAGCAGTTCTTC
TRBV7-9	NA	NA	TRBJ2-7	CASSPDWGGFPYEQYF	TGTGCCAGCAGCCCTGATTGGGGAGGCTTCCCCTACGAGCAGTACTTC
TRBV5-1	NA	TRBD1	TRBJ2-2	CASSLGGHAGELFF	TGCGCCAGCAGCTTAGGGGGCCACGCCGGGGAGCTGTTTTTT
TRBV30	once	NA	TRBJ2-2	CASHPDFYNTGELFF	TGTGCCTCCCACCCGGACTTCTATAACACCGGGGAGCTGTTTTTT
TRBV19	NA	NA	TRBJ1-5	CASSTWEINQPQHF	TGTGCCAGTAGTACCTGGGAGATCAATCAGCCCCAGCATTTT
TRBV4-3	NA	TRBD1	TRBJ1-5	CASSQAPPQGTDQPQHF	TGCGCCAGCAGCCAAGCCCCCCCACAGGGGACGGATCAGCCCCAGCATTTT
TRBV15	NA	TRBD1	TRBJ1-5	CATSRDRGDRYQPQHF	TGTGCCACCAGCAGAGATAGGGGGGACAGATATCAGCCCCAGCATTTT
TRBV9	NA	NA	TRBJ2-1	CASSVSAQGNEQFF	TGTGCCAGCAGCGTATCCGCCCAAGGCAATGAGCAGTTCTTC
TRBV7-2	NA	NA	TRBJ2-1	CASSLVAYNEQFF	TGTGCCAGCAGCTTAGTGGCCTACAATGAGCAGTTCTTC
TRBV19	NA	NA	TRBJ2-1	CASTNFPLTSRDGGEQFF	TGTGCCAGTACGAACTTCCCTCTAACTAGCAGGGACGGGGGTGAGCAGTTCTTC
TRBV29-1	once	NA	TRBJ2-5	CSVDEAVKMSQETQYF	TGCAGCGTTGATGAGGCAGTGAAAATGTCCCAAGAGACCCAGTACTTC
TRBV9	NA	TRBD1	TRBJ1-5	CASSGTGGYQPQHF	TGTGCCAGCAGCGGAACAGGGGGCTATCAGCCCCAGCATTTT